This paragraph reports one TCR beta chain. The source of the sample is a study of neoadjuvant anti-PD-1 for oral cavity cancer. The CDR3 has 14 residues. Germline V gene lookup returns CDR1 SGHRS and CDR2 YFSETQ. The V and J ends lost 4 bases and 5 bases respectively, with 15 bases between them. PBMCs were not maintained or expanded in culture before analysis. Libraries were prepared by immunoSEQ multiplex PCR; TCRdb keeps only in-frame clonotypes and omits some of them. Altogether 55,000 to 80,000 clones are present, around 80% being singletons, with the ten largest covering more than 3%. This sample comprised PBMCs, obtained before nivolumab (anti-PD-1) treatment. This chain uses TRBV5-1 with TRBJ1-1, with D unclear. The receptor comes from a person between 35 and 79 years old with oral cavity squamous cell carcinoma. The CDR3, as DNA: TGCGCCAGCAGCCCAGACAAGGCAGTGACTGAAGCTTTCTTT. It yields the protein CASSPDKAVTEAFF.